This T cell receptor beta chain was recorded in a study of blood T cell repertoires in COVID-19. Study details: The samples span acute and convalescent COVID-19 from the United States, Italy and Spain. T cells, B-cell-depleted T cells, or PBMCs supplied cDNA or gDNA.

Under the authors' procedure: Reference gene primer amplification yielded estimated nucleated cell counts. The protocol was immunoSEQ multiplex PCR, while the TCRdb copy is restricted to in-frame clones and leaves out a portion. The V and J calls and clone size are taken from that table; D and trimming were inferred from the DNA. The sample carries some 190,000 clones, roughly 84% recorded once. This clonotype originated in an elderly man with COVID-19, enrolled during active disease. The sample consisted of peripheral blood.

Here the CDR3 reads CASSQADTDTQYF. As DNA, the CDR3 is TGTGCCAGCAGCCAAGCAGATACAGATACGCAGTATTTT. The rearrangement uses TRBV3-1 (or the pseudogene TRBV3-2) and TRBJ2-3, with D uncertain. Germline lookup yields CDR1 LGHDT and CDR2 YNNKEL (reference sequence). The CDR3 extends over 13 amino acids. Trimming removed 1 base at V and 3 bases at J, with 5 bases between.